One sample yielded the 9 T cell receptor beta chains listed below, sequenced in a study of T-cell memory formation after mild COVID-19. TCRdb redid the calling of the 5' RACE reads with MiXCR, one entry per CDR3 protein. The sample lists roughly 450,000 distinct CDR3 sequences, about 20% occurring once. Material for sequencing was PBMCs or a T cell subset sorted from them (not recorded which). The receptors originated from an adult woman who had mild COVID-19 (a few samples of this study predate the infection). Cell type and time point are not known.

This clonotype has more than one count but fewer than ten. The J gene is TRBJ2-3, the V gene TRBV6-6, with TRBD2 as a possible D gene (5 bases). This CDR3 comprises 16 residues. V was shortened by 0 bases and J by 1 base, with 11 bases between the two germline ends. Germline CDR1 reads MNHNY; CDR2 reads SVGAGI (reference sequence). The CDR3 region has the DNA TGTGCCAGCAGTTACTCGAAAGCGGTCGGCACAGATACGCAGTATTTT. Translation gives CASSYSKAVGTDTQYF.

This clonotype was detected only a few times. The V gene is TRBV10-3, the J gene TRBJ2-7; D gene unclear. Trimming stripped 0 bases from V and 7 bases from J, with 7 bases between. The germline gives CDR1 ENHRY, CDR2 SYGVKD. The CDR3 has 12 residues. DNA for the CDR3: TGTGCCATCAGTGAGTCGGTGGGGGAGCAGTACTTC. It is translated as CAISESVGEQYF.

This sequence joins TRBV7-9 and TRBJ1-5, with no clear D. Trimming stripped 2 bases from V and 4 bases from J, with 21 bases between. CDR3 length: 18 residues. The germline gives CDR1 SEHNR, CDR2 FQNEAQ (reference sequence). The CDR3 sequence: CASSLIGKGGMANQPQHF. The CDR3 region has the DNA TGTGCCAGCAGCTTAATCGGAAAAGGAGGTATGGCGAATCAGCCCCAGCATTTT.

The V and J genes are TRBV15 and TRBJ2-5; D remains ambiguous. Germline V gene sequence: CDR1 LNHNV, CDR2 YYDKDF (reference sequence). The ends were cut back, 0 bases at V and 2 bases at J, with 10 bases in the middle. The CDR3 covers 15 residues. CDR3 nucleotide sequence: TGTGCCACCAGCAGAGACGGACGGGTGCAAGAGACCCAGTACTTC. This codes for CATSRDGRVQETQYF. The complete variable domain, with remaining parts taken from reference TRBV15 and TRBJ2-5, reads DAMVIQNPRYQVTQFGKPVTLSCSQTLNHNVMYWYQQKSSQAPKLLFHYYDKDFNNEADTPDNFQSRRPNTSFCFLDIRSPGLGDTAMYLCATSRDGRVQETQYFGPGTRLLVL.

The table lists this clonotype with a few counts. The chain carries TRBV24-1 and TRBJ2-1; 12 bases agree with TRBD2. Germline lookup yields CDR1 KGHDR and CDR2 SFDVKD. CDR3 length: 16 residues. V lost 3 bases and J lost 7; bases outside the gene matches: 6. CDR3 protein: CATSDTTSGRINEQFF. The CDR3 DNA reads TGTGCCACCAGTGATACGACTAGCGGGAGAATAAATGAGCAGTTCTTC.

This clonotype was detected ten times or more. V is TRBV6-2 or TRBV6-3 and J is TRBJ2-7; 8 bases line up with TRBD1. CDR1 MNHEY and CDR2 SVGEGT come from the germline V gene. The CDR3 length is 11 residues. V lost 8 bases to trimming and J lost 3 bases; unmatched junction nucleotides: 0. In DNA, the CDR3 is TGTGCCAGCGGACAGGGCTACGAGCAGTACTTC. Translation: CASGQGYEQYF.

The chain recombines TRBV21-1 with TRBJ2-3; the table's D call, TRBD1, has no DNA check behind it. TRBV21-1 is a known pseudogene. The CDR3 spans 15 residues. The CDR3: CASSIGQGASNTQYF. CDR3 nucleotide sequence: TGTGCCAGCAGCATTGGACAGGGGGCGAGTAATACGCAGTATTTT.

The chain couples TRBV18 to TRBJ1-6; D gene unclear. Germline CDR1 and CDR2: KGHSH and LQKENI. V was trimmed by 1 base and J by 10 bases, leaving 8 bases between them. There are 13 residues in the CDR3. CDR3 sequence (DNA): TGTGCCAGCTCACCACAGACCGACTCACCCCTCCACTTT. Amino acid sequence: CASSPQTDSPLHF.

The chain is built from TRBV5-1 and TRBJ2-5, with D perhaps matching TRBD1 (6 bases). Germline CDR1 SGHRS, CDR2 YFSETQ. The length of the CDR3 is 13 residues. Deletions cut 0 bases from V and 9 bases from J, with 12 bases between. CDR3 amino acids: CASSLEGDTSQYF. CDR3 nucleotide sequence: TGCGCCAGCAGCTTGGAAGGGGACACGTCCCAGTACTTC.